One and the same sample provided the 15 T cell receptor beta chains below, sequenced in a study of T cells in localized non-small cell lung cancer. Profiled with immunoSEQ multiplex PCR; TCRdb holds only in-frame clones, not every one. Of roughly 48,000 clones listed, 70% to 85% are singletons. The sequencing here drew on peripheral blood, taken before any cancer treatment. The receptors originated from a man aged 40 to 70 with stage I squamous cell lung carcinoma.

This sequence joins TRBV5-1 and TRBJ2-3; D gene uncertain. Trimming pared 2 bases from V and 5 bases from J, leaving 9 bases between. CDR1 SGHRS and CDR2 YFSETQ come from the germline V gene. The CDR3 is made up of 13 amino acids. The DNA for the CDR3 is TGCGCCAGCAGCTTCCCTGGGGAAGATACGCAGTATTTT. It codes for CASSFPGEDTQYF. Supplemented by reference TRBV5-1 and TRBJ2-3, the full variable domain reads KAGVTQTPRYLIKTRGQQVTLSCSPISGHRSVSWYQQTPGQGLQFLFEYFSETQRNKGNFPGRFSGRQFSNSRSEMNVSTLELGDSALYLCASSFPGEDTQYFGPGTRLTVL.

The CDR3 nucleotides read TGTGCCAGCAGCGCTGACGATTCTAGCACAGATACGCAGTATTTT. Translating gives CASSADDSSTDTQYF. This chain connects TRBV11-3 to TRBJ2-3; D unresolved. CDR1 and CDR2 from the germline V gene are SGHNT and YENEEA. Trimming removed 5 bases from V and 0 bases from J, with 12 bases in between. CDR3 length equals 15 residues.

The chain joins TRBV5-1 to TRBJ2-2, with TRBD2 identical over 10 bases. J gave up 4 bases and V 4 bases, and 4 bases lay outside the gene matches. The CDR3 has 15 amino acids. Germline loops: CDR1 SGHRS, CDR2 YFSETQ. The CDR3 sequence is CASSERGGFTGELFF. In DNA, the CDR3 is TGCGCCAGCAGCGAGCGGGGGGGATTCACCGGGGAGCTGTTTTTT.

The CDR3 DNA is TGTGCCAGTAGTATCACCCCACAGGGGGTAAGGACTGAAGCTTTCTTT. Amino acids: CASSITPQGVRTEAFF. V and J are TRBV19 and TRBJ1-1; 8 bases line up with TRBD1. The germline gives CDR1 LNHDA, CDR2 SQIVND (reference sequence). This CDR3 is 16 amino acids long. The J segment lost 5 bases and the V segment lost 3 bases, leaving 11 bases of the junction unmatched.

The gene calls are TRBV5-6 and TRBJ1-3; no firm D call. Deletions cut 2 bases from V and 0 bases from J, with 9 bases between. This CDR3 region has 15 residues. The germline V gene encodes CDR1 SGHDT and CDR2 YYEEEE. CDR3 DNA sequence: TGTGCCAGCAGCTTCGGCCGGGGCTCTGGAAACACCATATATTTT. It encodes CASSFGRGSGNTIYF.

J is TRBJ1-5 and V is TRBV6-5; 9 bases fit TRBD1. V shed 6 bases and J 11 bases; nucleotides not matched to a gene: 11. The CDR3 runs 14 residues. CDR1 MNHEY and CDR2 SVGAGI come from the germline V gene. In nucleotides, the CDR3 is TGTGCCAGCAGCCGGGACAGGGCAAGTCTGGCCCAGCATTTT. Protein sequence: CASSRDRASLAQHF.

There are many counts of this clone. CDR3 region: CASTPSTGKETQYF. The DNA of the CDR3 is TGCGCCAGCACCCCGTCTACAGGGAAAGAGACCCAGTACTTC. The rearrangement links TRBV5-1 to TRBJ2-5; possible D gene TRBD1, 6 bases. V lost 6 bases, J lost 3 bases, and 15 bases lay in between. The germline CDR1 and CDR2 sequences are SGHRS and YFSETQ. The CDR3 contains 14 residues.

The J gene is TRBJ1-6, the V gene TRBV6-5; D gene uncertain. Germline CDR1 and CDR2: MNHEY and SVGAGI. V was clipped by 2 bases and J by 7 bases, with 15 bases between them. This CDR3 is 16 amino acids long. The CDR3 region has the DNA TGTGCCAGCAGTTACGATCCGTCGCGACCGAATTCACCCCTCCACTTT. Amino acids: CASSYDPSRPNSPLHF.

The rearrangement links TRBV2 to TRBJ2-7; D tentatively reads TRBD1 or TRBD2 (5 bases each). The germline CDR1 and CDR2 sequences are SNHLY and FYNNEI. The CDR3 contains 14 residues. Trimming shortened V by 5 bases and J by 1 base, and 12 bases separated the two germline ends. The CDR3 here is CASSLGTASYEQYF. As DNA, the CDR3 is TGTGCCAGCAGTCTTGGGACGGCTTCCTACGAGCAGTACTTC.

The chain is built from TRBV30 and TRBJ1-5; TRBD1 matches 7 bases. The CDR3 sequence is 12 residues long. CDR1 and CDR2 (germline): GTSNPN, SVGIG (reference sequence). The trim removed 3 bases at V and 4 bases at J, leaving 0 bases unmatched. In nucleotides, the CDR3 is TGTGCCTGGAGCAGGGGGAATCAGCCCCAGCATTTT. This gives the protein CAWSRGNQPQHF.

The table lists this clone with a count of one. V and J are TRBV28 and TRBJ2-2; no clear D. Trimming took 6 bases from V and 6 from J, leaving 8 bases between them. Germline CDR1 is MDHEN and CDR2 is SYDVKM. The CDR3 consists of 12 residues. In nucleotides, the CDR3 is TGTGCCAGCAGGCTATCCCCCGGGGAGCTGTTTTTT. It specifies CASRLSPGELFF.

The CDR3 is CAWSWGNGEKLFF. Here the CDR3 DNA reads TGTGCCTGGAGTTGGGGGAATGGAGAAAAACTGTTTTTT. The V call is TRBV30, the J call TRBJ1-4, with D maybe TRBD1 (5 bases). Per germline, CDR1 GTSNPN and CDR2 SVGIG (reference sequence). The length of the CDR3 is 13 residues. V lost 2 bases to trimming and J lost 8 bases, with 12 bases between them.

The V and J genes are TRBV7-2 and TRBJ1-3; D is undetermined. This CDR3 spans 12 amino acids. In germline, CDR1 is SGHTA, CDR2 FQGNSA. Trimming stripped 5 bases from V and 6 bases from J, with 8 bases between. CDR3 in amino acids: CASSLTSNTIYF. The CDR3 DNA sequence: TGTGCCAGCAGCCTCACCTCAAACACCATATATTTT.

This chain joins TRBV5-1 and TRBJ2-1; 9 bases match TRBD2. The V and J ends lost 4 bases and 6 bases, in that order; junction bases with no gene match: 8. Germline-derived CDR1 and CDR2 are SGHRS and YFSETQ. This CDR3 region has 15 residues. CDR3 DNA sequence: TGCGCCAGCAGCCGATTAGCGGGGGAACTCAATGAGCAGTTCTTC. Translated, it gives CASSRLAGELNEQFF.

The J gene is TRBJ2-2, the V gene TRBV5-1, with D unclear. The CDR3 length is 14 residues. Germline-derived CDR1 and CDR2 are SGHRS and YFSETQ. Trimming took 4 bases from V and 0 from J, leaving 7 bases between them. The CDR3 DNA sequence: TGCGCCAGCAGCGATATTGCGAACACCGGGGAGCTGTTTTTT. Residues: CASSDIANTGELFF.